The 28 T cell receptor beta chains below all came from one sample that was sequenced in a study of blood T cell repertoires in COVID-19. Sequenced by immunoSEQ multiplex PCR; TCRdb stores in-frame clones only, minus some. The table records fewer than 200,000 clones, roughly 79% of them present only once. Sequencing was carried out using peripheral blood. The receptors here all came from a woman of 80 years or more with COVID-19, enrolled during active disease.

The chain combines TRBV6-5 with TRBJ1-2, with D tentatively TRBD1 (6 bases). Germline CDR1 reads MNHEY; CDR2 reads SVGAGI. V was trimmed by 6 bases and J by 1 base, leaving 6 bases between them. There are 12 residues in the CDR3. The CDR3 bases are TGTGCCAGCAGGGACAGTAACTATGGCTACACCTTC. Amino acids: CASRDSNYGYTF.

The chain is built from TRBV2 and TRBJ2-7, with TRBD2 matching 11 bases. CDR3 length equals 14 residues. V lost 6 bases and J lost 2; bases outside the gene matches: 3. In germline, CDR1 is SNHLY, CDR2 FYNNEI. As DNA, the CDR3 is TGTGCCAGCAGCCCACTAGCGGGAGCCTACGAGCAGTACTTC. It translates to CASSPLAGAYEQYF.

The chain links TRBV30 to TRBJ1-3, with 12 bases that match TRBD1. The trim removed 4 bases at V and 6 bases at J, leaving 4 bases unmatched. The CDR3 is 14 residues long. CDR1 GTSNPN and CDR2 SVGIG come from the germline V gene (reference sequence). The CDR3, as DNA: TGTGCCTGGACTGAGGGACAGGGGGCAAACACCATATATTTT. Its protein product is CAWTEGQGANTIYF.

In DNA form, the CDR3 reads TGTGCCAGCAGTGGTCGACAGGGGAGCACTGAAGCTTTCTTT. It yields the protein CASSGRQGSTEAFF. This rearrangement joins TRBV2 to TRBJ1-1; 8 bases map to TRBD1. The CDR3 is 14 residues long. CDR1 SNHLY and CDR2 FYNNEI come from the germline V gene. V lost 4 bases, J lost 4 bases, and 5 bases stayed unmatched.

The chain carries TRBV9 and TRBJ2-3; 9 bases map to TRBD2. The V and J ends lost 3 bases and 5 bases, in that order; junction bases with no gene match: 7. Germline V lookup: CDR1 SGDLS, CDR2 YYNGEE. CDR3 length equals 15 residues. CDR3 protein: CASSAGSGSGDTQYF. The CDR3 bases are TGTGCCAGCAGCGCCGGTAGCGGGAGTGGAGATACGCAGTATTTT.

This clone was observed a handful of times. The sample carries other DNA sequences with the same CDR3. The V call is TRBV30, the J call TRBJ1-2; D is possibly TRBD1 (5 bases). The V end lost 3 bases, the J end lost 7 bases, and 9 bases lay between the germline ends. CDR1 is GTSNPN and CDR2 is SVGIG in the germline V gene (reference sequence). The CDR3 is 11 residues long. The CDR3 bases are TGTGCCTGGAGCCGGGGGGGTGGCTACACCTTC. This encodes CAWSRGGGYTF.

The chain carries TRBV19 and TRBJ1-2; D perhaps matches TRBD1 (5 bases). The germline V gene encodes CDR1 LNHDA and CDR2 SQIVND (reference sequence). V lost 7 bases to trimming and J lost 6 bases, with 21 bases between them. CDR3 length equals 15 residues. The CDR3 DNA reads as TGTGCCAGTACCGAGCAGCCGGCCAGGGCAAATGGCTACACCTTC. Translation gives CASTEQPARANGYTF.

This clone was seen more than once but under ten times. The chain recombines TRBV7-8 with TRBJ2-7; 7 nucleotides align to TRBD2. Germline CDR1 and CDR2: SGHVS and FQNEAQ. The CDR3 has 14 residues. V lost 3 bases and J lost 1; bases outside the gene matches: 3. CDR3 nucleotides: TGTGCCAGCAGCTTCAGCGGGACTTCCTACGAGCAGTACTTC. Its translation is CASSFSGTSYEQYF.

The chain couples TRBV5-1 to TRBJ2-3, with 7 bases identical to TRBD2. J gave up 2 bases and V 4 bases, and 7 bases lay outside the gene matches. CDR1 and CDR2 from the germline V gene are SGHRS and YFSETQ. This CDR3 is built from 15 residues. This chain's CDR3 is CASSPSSGFTDTQYF. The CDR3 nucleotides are TGCGCCAGCAGCCCTTCTAGCGGATTCACAGATACGCAGTATTTT.

The CDR3 loop reads CASSLGPGISNSPLHF. CDR3 DNA: TGTGCCAGCAGCTTGGGCCCAGGCATCTCTAATTCACCCCTCCACTTT. The chain is built from TRBV5-5 and TRBJ1-6, with D unclear. This CDR3 region has 16 residues. V lost 0 bases and J 6 bases, leaving 13 bases between the germline ends. CDR1 and CDR2 from the germline V gene are SGHKS and YYEKEE (reference sequence).

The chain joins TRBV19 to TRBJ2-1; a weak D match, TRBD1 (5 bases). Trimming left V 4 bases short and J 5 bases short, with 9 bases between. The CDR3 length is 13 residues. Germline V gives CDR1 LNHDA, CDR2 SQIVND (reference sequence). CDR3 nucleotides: TGTGCCAGTAGTACTACAGGAGACAATGAGCAGTTCTTC. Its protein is CASSTTGDNEQFF.

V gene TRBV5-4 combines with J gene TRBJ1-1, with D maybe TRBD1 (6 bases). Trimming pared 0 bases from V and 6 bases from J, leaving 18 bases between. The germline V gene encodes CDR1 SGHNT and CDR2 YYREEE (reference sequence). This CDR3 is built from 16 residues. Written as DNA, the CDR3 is TGTGCCAGCAGCTTGGCCGTCGGGAGGGGGACCGCTGAAGCTTTCTTT. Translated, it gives CASSLAVGRGTAEAFF. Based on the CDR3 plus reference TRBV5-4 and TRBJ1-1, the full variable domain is ETGVTQSPTHLIKTRGQQVTLRCSSQSGHNTVSWYQQALGQGPQFIFQYYREEENGRGNFPPRFSGLQFPNYSSELNVNALELDDSALYLCASSLAVGRGTAEAFFGQGTRLTVV.

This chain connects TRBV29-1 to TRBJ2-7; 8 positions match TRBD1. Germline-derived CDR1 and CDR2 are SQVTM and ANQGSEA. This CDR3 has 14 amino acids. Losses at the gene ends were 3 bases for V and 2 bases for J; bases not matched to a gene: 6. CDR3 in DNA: TGCAGCGTTGAGCCCGGGACAGGAACCTACGAGCAGTACTTC. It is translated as CSVEPGTGTYEQYF.

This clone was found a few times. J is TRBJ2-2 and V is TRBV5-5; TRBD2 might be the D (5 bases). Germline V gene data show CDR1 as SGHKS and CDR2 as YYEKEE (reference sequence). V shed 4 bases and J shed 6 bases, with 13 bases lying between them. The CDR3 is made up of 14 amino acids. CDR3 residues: CASSPFSVAGELFF. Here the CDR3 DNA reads TGTGCCAGCAGCCCCTTTAGCGTGGCCGGGGAGCTGTTTTTT.

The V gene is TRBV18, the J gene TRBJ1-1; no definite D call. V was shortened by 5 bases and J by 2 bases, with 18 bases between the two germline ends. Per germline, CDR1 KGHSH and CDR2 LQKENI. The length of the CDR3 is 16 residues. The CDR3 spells CASSEDGRGINTEAFF. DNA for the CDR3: TGTGCCAGCTCAGAGGACGGGCGCGGGATCAACACTGAAGCTTTCTTT. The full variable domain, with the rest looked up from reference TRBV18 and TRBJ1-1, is NAGVMQNPRHLVRRRGQEARLRCSPMKGHSHVYWYRQLPEEGLKFMVYLQKENIIDESGMPKERFSAEFPKEGPSILRIQQVVRGDSAAYFCASSEDGRGINTEAFFGQGTRLTVV.

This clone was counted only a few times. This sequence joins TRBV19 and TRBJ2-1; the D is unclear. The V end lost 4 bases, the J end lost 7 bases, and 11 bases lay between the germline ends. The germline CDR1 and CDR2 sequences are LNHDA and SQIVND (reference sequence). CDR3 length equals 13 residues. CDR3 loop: CASSNAYRNEQFF. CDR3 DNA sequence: TGTGCCAGTAGTAATGCTTACAGAAATGAGCAGTTCTTC.

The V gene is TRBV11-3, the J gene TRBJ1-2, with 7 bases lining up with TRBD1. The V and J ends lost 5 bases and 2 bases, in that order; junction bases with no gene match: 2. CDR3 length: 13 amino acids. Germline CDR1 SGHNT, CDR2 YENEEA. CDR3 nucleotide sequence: TGTGCCAGCAGCGCACAGGGGAACTATGGCTACACCTTC. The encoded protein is CASSAQGNYGYTF.

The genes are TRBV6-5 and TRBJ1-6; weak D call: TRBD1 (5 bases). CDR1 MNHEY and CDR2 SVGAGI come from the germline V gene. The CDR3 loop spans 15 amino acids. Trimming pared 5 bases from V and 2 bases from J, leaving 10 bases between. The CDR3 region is CASSPGGAYNSPLHF. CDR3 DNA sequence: TGTGCCAGCAGTCCCGGAGGGGCCTATAATTCACCCCTCCACTTT.

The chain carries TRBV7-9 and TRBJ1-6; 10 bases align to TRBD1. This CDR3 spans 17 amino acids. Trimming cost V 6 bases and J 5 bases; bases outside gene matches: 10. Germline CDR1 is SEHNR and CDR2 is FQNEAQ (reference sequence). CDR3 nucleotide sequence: TGTGCCAGCAGTTTCAGTGACAGGGGGCCCGATAATTCACCCCTCCACTTT. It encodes CASSFSDRGPDNSPLHF.

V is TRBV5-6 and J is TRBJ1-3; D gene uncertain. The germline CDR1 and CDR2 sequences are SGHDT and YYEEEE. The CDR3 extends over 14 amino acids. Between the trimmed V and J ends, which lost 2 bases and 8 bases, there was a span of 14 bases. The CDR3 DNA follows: TGTGCCAGCAGCTTCGGCAGCCGCGGGGACACCATATATTTT. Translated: CASSFGSRGDTIYF.

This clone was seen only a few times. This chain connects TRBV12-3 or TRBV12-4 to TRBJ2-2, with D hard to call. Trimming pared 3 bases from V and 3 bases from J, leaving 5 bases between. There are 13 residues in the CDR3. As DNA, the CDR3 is TGTGCCAGCAGTTTTAGTTACACCGGGGAGCTGTTTTTT. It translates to CASSFSYTGELFF.

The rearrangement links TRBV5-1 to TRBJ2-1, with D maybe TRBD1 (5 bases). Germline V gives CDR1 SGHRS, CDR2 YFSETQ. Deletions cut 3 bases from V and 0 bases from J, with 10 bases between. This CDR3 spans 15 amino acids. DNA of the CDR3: TGCGCCAGCAGCTCTAACGGACACTCCTACAATGAGCAGTTCTTC. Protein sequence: CASSSNGHSYNEQFF.

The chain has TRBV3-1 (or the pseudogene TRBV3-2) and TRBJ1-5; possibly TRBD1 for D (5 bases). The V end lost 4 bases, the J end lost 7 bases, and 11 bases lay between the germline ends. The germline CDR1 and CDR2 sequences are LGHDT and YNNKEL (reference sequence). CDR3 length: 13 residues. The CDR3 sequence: CASSLGVGQPQHF. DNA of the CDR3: TGTGCCAGCAGCCTAGGGGTAGGACAGCCCCAGCATTTT.

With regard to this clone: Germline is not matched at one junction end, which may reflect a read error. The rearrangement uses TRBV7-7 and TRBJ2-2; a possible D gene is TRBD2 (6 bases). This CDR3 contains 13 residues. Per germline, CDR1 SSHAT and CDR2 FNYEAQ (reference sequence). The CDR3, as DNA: TGTGCTAGCAGCCCCCGGGGGTCCGGGGAGCTGTTTTTT. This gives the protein CASSPRGSGELFF.

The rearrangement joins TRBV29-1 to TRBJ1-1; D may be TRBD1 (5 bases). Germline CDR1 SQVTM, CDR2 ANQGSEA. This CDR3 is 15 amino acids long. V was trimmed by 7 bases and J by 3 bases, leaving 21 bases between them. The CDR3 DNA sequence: TGCAGCGCCTCCGGGACTCTTATCGGGGACACTGAAGCTTTCTTT. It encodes CSASGTLIGDTEAFF.

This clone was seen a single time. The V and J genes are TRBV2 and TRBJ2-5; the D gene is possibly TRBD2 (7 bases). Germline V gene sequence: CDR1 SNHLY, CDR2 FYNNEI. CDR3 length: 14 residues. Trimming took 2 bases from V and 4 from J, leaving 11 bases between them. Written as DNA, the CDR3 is TGTGCCAGCAGTGAACAAGGGGGGGGAGAGACCCAGTACTTC. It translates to CASSEQGGGETQYF. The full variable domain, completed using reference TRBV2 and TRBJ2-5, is EPEVTQTPSHQVTQMGQEVILRCVPISNHLYFYWYRQILGQKVEFLVSFYNNEISEKSEIFDDQFSVERPDGSNFTLKIRSTKLEDSAMYFCASSEQGGGETQYFGPGTRLLVL.

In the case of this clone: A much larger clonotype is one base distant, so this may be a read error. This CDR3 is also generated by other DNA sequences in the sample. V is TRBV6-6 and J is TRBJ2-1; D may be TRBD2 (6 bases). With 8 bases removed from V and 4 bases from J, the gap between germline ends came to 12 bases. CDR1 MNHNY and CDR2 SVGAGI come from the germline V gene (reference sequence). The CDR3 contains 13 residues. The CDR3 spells CASGVAGYNEQFF. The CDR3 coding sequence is TGTGCCAGCGGAGTGGCGGGGTACAATGAGCAGTTCTTC.

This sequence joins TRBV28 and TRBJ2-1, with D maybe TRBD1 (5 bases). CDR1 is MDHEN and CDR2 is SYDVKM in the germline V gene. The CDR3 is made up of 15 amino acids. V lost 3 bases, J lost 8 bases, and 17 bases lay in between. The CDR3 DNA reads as TGTGCCAGCAGTTTTATCGGGTCTAGGGGCTATGAGCAGTTCTTC. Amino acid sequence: CASSFIGSRGYEQFF.